Below are 2 T cell receptor beta chains sequenced from a single sample in a study of neurological immune-mediated disorders. TCRdb recomputed calls from the 5' RACE reads with MiXCR, one row per CDR3 protein. Of roughly 30,000 distinct CDR3 sequences listed, under 8% are singletons. Sequencing input: PBMCs. All receptors derive from a woman aged 45 to 65 in good health.

This clonotype came up many times. The chain carries TRBV7-2 and TRBJ1-4; 7 positions agree with TRBD1. There are 15 residues in the CDR3. V was clipped by 6 bases and J by 3 bases; unmatched bases: 7. Germline V gives CDR1 SGHTA, CDR2 FQGNSA. The CDR3 bases are TGTGCCAGCAGTTCCTCAGGGGGAGCTAATGAAAAACTGTTTTTT. It codes for CASSSSGGANEKLFF.

This clonotype was seen many times. This chain uses TRBV6-2 or TRBV6-3 with TRBJ1-5; no firm D call. The germline gives CDR1 MNHEY, CDR2 SVGEGT. Trimming cost V 8 bases and J 9 bases, with 14 bases left between them. The CDR3 covers 12 residues. The CDR3 loop reads CASDDGTRPQHF. The CDR3 DNA is TGTGCCAGCGATGACGGAACCAGGCCCCAGCATTTT.